Presented here are 27 T cell receptor beta chains from one specimen sequenced in a study of blood T cells in healthy people across ages. A second PCR of 7 to 11 cycles used a sample-barcoded 5' primer and a J-beta primer mix. TCRdb re-derived calls from the 5' RACE reads in MiXCR, one entry per CDR3 protein. The data contain 600,000 or so distinct CDR3 sequences, around 50% of them singletons. The sample comprised blood. Source of these receptors: a man aged 80 or over in good health.

On this clonotype itself: The junction departs from the called germline gene at one end, perhaps through a read error. The rearrangement links TRBV10-2 to TRBJ2-7; D is perhaps TRBD2 (5 bases). The CDR3 contains 13 residues. CDR1 and CDR2 (germline): WSHSY, SAAADI. This CDR3 reads CASSGIPRYKQYF. CDR3 DNA: TGCGCCAGCAGCGGGATCCCTCGCTACAAGCAGTACTTC.

The J gene is TRBJ2-1, the V gene TRBV7-2; TRBD1 might be the D (6 bases). The CDR3 is 14 amino acids. The germline V and J ends were trimmed by 5 bases and 6 bases, with 14 bases remaining between them. Germline lookup yields CDR1 SGHTA and CDR2 FQGNSA. The CDR3 coding sequence is TGTGCCAGCAGCCTCGGACAGTGGGCCAATGAGCAGTTCTTC. It codes for CASSLGQWANEQFF.

The J gene is TRBJ2-3, the V gene TRBV24-1, with TRBD2 identical over 8 bases. The CDR3 covers 14 residues. Germline loops: CDR1 KGHDR, CDR2 SFDVKD. The V and J ends lost 6 bases and 6 bases, in that order; junction bases with no gene match: 7. CDR3 DNA sequence: TGTGCCACCAGTCCTAGCGGGCACGCGGATACGCAGTATTTT. Amino acid sequence: CATSPSGHADTQYF.

To note about this clonotype: This may stem from a read error, because a much larger clone lies one nucleotide away. V is TRBV29-1 and J is TRBJ2-7; D remains unclear. With the DNA end fitting TRBJ2-5 better, the J assignment may be wrong. This CDR3 spans 12 amino acids. The germline gives CDR1 SQVTM, CDR2 ANQGSEA. Here the CDR3 reads CSTRRTGETQYF. The CDR3 DNA reads TGCAGCACACGACGGACCGGAGAGACCCAGTACTTC.

The CDR3 DNA sequence: TGCAGTGCTCTAACGGGGGGGCGAAGGGAGACCCAGTACTTC. The encoded protein is CSALTGGRRETQYF. This chain links TRBV20-1 with TRBJ2-5; TRBD2 aligns across 8 bases. V shed 5 bases, J shed 5 bases, and the junction held 10 bases outside the gene matches. The germline CDR1 and CDR2 sequences are DFQATT and SNEGSKA (reference sequence). This CDR3 has 14 residues.

The gene calls are TRBV7-2 and TRBJ1-2; 8 bases fit TRBD1. The V gene end was trimmed by 5 bases and the J gene end by 5 bases; junction bases not matched to a gene: 13. CDR1 and CDR2 from the germline V gene are SGHTA and FQGNSA. This CDR3 has 16 residues. The CDR3 loop is CASSLGTGLQGYGYTF. CDR3 nucleotides: TGTGCCAGCAGCCTAGGGACAGGCCTCCAGGGGTATGGCTACACCTTC.

In DNA, the CDR3 is TGCGCCAGCAGCTTGGGGACAGGGGGTTCAGAGACCCAGTACTTC. Encoded protein: CASSLGTGGSETQYF. V is TRBV5-1 and J is TRBJ2-5; 10 positions match TRBD1. The V gene end was trimmed by 0 bases and the J gene end by 4 bases; junction bases not matched to a gene: 3. The length of the CDR3 is 15 residues. CDR1 is SGHRS, CDR2 YFSETQ, per germline.

This chain joins TRBV11-1 and TRBJ1-2; the D gene is possibly TRBD1 (6 bases). The CDR3 runs to 15 residues. V was shortened by 7 bases and J by 8 bases, with 23 bases between the two germline ends. Germline V gene data show CDR1 as SGHAT and CDR2 as FQDESV (reference sequence). The DNA of the CDR3 is TGTGCCAGCACCGCGAATGGAATCCAGGGGAGAGGCTACACCTTC. This codes for CASTANGIQGRGYTF.

The gene calls are TRBV4-3 and TRBJ1-1, with TRBD1 as a possible D gene (5 bases). The germline gives CDR1 LGHNA, CDR2 YSLEER. Trimming left V 0 bases short and J 11 bases short, with 13 bases between. CDR3 size: 13 residues. Here the CDR3 reads CASSQDGQGTAFF. Here the CDR3 DNA reads TGCGCCAGCAGCCAAGACGGGCAGGGAACGGCTTTCTTT.

The rearrangement joins TRBV10-3 to TRBJ2-3; 9 bases line up with TRBD2. CDR1 is ENHRY and CDR2 is SYGVKD in the germline V gene. The V and J ends lost 6 bases and 0 bases, in that order; junction bases with no gene match: 1. The CDR3 length is 14 residues. The CDR3 loop reads CAIRAGGSTDTQYF. DNA of the CDR3: TGTGCCATCAGAGCGGGGGGAAGCACAGATACGCAGTATTTT.

This chain joins TRBV7-3 and TRBJ2-1; the match to TRBD2 covers 10 bases. This CDR3 has 15 residues. After removal of 4 bases from V and 10 bases from J, the junction contained 10 bases not matched to a gene. In germline, CDR1 is SGHTA, CDR2 FQGTGA. The CDR3 DNA reads TGTGCCAGCAGCTCTCAATCGGGACTAGCGAGAGAGCAGTTCTTC. This sequence encodes CASSSQSGLAREQFF.

This chain links TRBV20-1 with TRBJ2-1; D is perhaps TRBD1 (6 bases). The V gene lost 4 bases and the J gene lost 4 bases, with 14 bases spanning the gap. Germline-derived CDR1 and CDR2 are DFQATT and SNEGSKA (reference sequence). The CDR3 sequence is 14 residues long. CDR3 DNA sequence: TGCAGTGCTATCCGGGACAAACTTTACAATGAGCAGTTCTTC. This translates into CSAIRDKLYNEQFF.

Concerning this clonotype: Relative to the germline gene, one junction end is altered; a read error may explain this. This chain uses TRBV6-5 with TRBJ1-2; D is ambiguous. CDR3 length: 14 residues. Germline assignment: CDR1 MNHEY and CDR2 SVGAGI. The CDR3 DNA reads as TGTGTCAGCCGTAAAGCAGCGCCCGAGGGAGGCTACACCTTC. Translating it yields CVSRKAAPEGGYTF.

This rearrangement joins TRBV28 to TRBJ1-2, with TRBD1 matching over 9 bases. The V gene's germline CDR1 is MDHEN and CDR2 SYDVKM. V lost 6 bases to trimming and J lost 4 bases; unmatched junction nucleotides: 6. The CDR3 is 14 amino acids. The CDR3: CASRQPGQGYGYTF. The CDR3 DNA reads TGTGCCAGCAGGCAACCGGGACAGGGCTATGGCTACACCTTC.

This chain connects TRBV20-1 to TRBJ2-1, with D tentatively TRBD2 (7 bases). CDR3 length equals 19 residues. V lost 1 base and J 4 bases, leaving 26 bases between the germline ends. Germline V lookup: CDR1 DFQATT, CDR2 SNEGSKA (reference sequence). CDR3 nucleotides: TGCAGTGCTAGAGTTCGATGGGGCGGGGGACAAACCATATACAATGAGCAGTTCTTC. Its translation is CSARVRWGGGQTIYNEQFF.

The chain uses TRBV30 and TRBJ2-5; D not resolved. CDR3 length equals 12 residues. Looked up from germline, CDR1 is GTSNPN and CDR2 is SVGIG (reference sequence). V shed 2 bases and J shed 2 bases, with 6 bases lying between them. The CDR3: CAWSRFQETQYF. In nucleotides, the CDR3 is TGTGCCTGGAGTAGATTTCAAGAGACCCAGTACTTC. Full variable domain (remainder filled in from reference TRBV30 and TRBJ2-5): SQTIHQWPATLVQPVGSPLSLECTVEGTSNPNLYWYRQAAGRGLQLLFYSVGIGQISSEVPQNLSASRPQDRQFILSSKKLLLSDSGFYLCAWSRFQETQYFGPGTRLLVL.

V usage is TRBV27 and J usage is TRBJ2-1, with D maybe TRBD2 (6 bases). The J call may be in error: the DNA end matches TRBJ2-7 better. Germline V CDR1 and CDR2: MNHEY, SMNVEV (reference sequence). This CDR3 comprises 15 residues. The CDR3 loop is CASSPGGASYNEQYF. The CDR3 DNA sequence: TGTGCCAGCAGTCCCGGGGGAGCGTCCTACAATGAGCAGTACTTC.

The table lists this clonotype with a few counts. The V call is TRBV6-2 or TRBV6-3, the J call TRBJ2-1; no firm D call. The V end lost 0 bases, the J end lost 13 bases, and 10 bases lay between the germline ends. In germline, CDR1 is MNHEY, CDR2 SVGEGT. The CDR3 loop spans 12 amino acids. DNA for the CDR3: TGTGCCAGCAGTTACTCGTGGGCCTACCAGTTCTTC. Protein sequence: CASSYSWAYQFF.

The genes are TRBV10-3 and TRBJ2-7; no definite D call. The V gene lost 6 bases and the J gene lost 3 bases, with 9 bases spanning the gap. Per germline, CDR1 ENHRY and CDR2 SYGVKD. This CDR3 spans 12 amino acids. Here the CDR3 DNA reads TGTGCCATCAGCCCGGTGGGCTACGAGCAGTACTTC. Its protein is CAISPVGYEQYF.

The table lists this clonotype with a few counts. V usage is TRBV7-9 and J usage is TRBJ1-6; D is uncertain. V lost 10 bases and J 3 bases, leaving 10 bases between the germline ends. The CDR3 covers 13 residues. Germline V gene sequence: CDR1 SEHNR, CDR2 FQNEAQ (reference sequence). The CDR3 coding sequence is TGTGCCAAGAAGACGGTCTATAATTCACCCCTCCACTTT. Translated, it gives CAKKTVYNSPLHF.

This clonotype was detected a few times. V gene TRBV5-1 combines with J gene TRBJ2-1; TRBD1 is a possible D gene (6 bases). Germline lookup yields CDR1 SGHRS and CDR2 YFSETQ. The CDR3 loop spans 16 amino acids. The V and J ends lost 4 bases and 6 bases respectively, with 20 bases between them. CDR3 region: CASSVEGQPSINEQFF. The CDR3 nucleotides are TGCGCCAGCAGCGTGGAAGGACAGCCGTCGATCAATGAGCAGTTCTTC.

This clonotype was seen at least ten times. The V and J genes are TRBV6-6 and TRBJ2-1, with D tentatively TRBD2 (6 bases). Trimming stripped 6 bases from V and 3 bases from J, with 12 bases between. Looked up from germline, CDR1 is MNHNY and CDR2 is SVGAGI (reference sequence). The CDR3 is 14 amino acids. CDR3 region: CASRTGTYYNEQFF. CDR3 coding DNA: TGTGCCAGCAGGACCGGGACTTACTACAATGAGCAGTTCTTC.

The chain joins TRBV20-1 to TRBJ1-5; D perhaps matches TRBD1 (5 bases). The CDR3 is 16 amino acids. The germline CDR1 and CDR2 sequences are DFQATT and SNEGSKA (reference sequence). Deletions cut 5 bases from V and 2 bases from J, with 19 bases between. The CDR3 loop is CSALGAGWRGNQPQHF. In DNA form, the CDR3 reads TGCAGTGCTCTAGGGGCAGGGTGGAGGGGCAATCAGCCCCAGCATTTT.

This chain connects TRBV6-2 or TRBV6-3 to TRBJ2-1, with 10 positions matching TRBD1. The CDR3 is 15 amino acids. Trimming at V came to 5 bases and at J to 4 bases, leaving 5 bases not matched to a gene. Germline CDR1 reads MNHEY; CDR2 reads SVGEGT. This CDR3 is CASSGRDRGYNEQFF. For the CDR3, the DNA is TGTGCCAGCAGTGGCCGGGACAGGGGTTACAATGAGCAGTTCTTC.

The chain couples TRBV2 to TRBJ2-7; 8 bases match TRBD1. Germline CDR1 is SNHLY and CDR2 is FYNNEI. The CDR3 length is 16 residues. Losses at the gene ends were 6 bases for V and 6 bases for J; bases not matched to a gene: 16. CDR3 DNA: TGTGCCAGCAGCCCTTGGACGGACAGGGCCCGGGGCGAGCAGTACTTC. Protein product: CASSPWTDRARGEQYF.

The chain combines TRBV12-3 or TRBV12-4 with TRBJ1-1; the D is unclear. This CDR3 contains 13 residues. V was cut by 8 bases and J by 0 bases, with 10 bases left in between. In nucleotides, the CDR3 is TGTGCCAGCGGGAAAATCATGAACACTGAAGCTTTCTTT. This codes for CASGKIMNTEAFF.

V and J are TRBV4-3 and TRBJ2-1, with 7 bases aligning to TRBD2. Germline CDR1 reads LGHNA; CDR2 reads YSLEER. J was trimmed by 9 bases and V by 3 bases; bases with no gene match: 11. The CDR3 covers 15 residues. CDR3 sequence (DNA): TGCGCCAGCAGCCAGCGGGGTAGCGGGTGGAGTGAGCAGTTCTTC. Encoded protein: CASSQRGSGWSEQFF.